Listed below are T cell receptor beta chains from one sample, sequenced in a study of technical replicates of blood from a handful of donors. Clones were read by immunoSEQ multiplex PCR, and TCRdb kept only the in-frame ones, dropping some. The repertoire holds 70,000 to 95,000 clones, with 80% to 95% as singletons. Material: T cells isolated from PBMCs. The receptors derive from a human donor in good health. Some clones in this sample may be carry-over from other donors' samples. The CDR3 runs from the conserved cysteine through the conserved F or W. Fields, in order: D gene, V gene, clone size, J gene, CDR3 DNA, CDR3 protein. The D gene is left open where the match is weak. Rows give clone size only sometimes, using once, few, many, or a class for an expanded clone.

d_gene: .; v_gene: TRBV7-8; abundance: .; j_gene: TRBJ2-7; CDR3nt: TGTGCCAGCAGCTTAGCGGCGGGATGGAACGGCGAGCAGTACTTC; CDR3aa: CASSLAAGWNGEQYF
d_gene: .; v_gene: TRBV5-1; abundance: .; j_gene: TRBJ2-7; CDR3nt: TGCGCCAGCAGCGGTGGACAAGCCTACGAGCAGTACTTC; CDR3aa: CASSGGQAYEQYF
d_gene: TRBD2; v_gene: TRBV7-6; abundance: .; j_gene: TRBJ2-1; CDR3nt: TGTGCCAGCAGCCACTCTGGCGGGAGGGCCAACGAGCAGTTCTTC; CDR3aa: CASSHSGGRANEQFF
d_gene: .; v_gene: TRBV5-8; abundance: .; j_gene: TRBJ1-5; CDR3nt: TGTGCCAGCAGCTCCTTGGTTGGGGCGAGTCAGCCCCAGCATTTT; CDR3aa: CASSSLVGASQPQHF
d_gene: .; v_gene: TRBV27; abundance: .; j_gene: TRBJ2-3; CDR3nt: TGTGCCAGCAGTATCTCCGGAGATACGCAGTATTTT; CDR3aa: CASSISGDTQYF
d_gene: TRBD1; v_gene: TRBV5-5; abundance: .; j_gene: TRBJ2-6; CDR3nt: TGTGCCAGCAGGAAAGGGGGACAGGGAGAATCTGGGGCCAACGTCCTGACTTTC; CDR3aa: CASRKGGQGESGANVLTF
d_gene: .; v_gene: TRBV28; abundance: .; j_gene: TRBJ2-1; CDR3nt: TGTGCCAGCAGAAGTCCCAACCCGACTAGTAACGAGCAGTTCTTC; CDR3aa: CASRSPNPTSNEQFF
d_gene: .; v_gene: TRBV29-1; abundance: .; j_gene: TRBJ2-1; CDR3nt: TGCAGCGTGGGCCACTACAATGAGCAGTTCTTC; CDR3aa: CSVGHYNEQFF
d_gene: .; v_gene: TRBV7-6; abundance: .; j_gene: TRBJ1-5; CDR3nt: TGTGCCAGCAGCTTATTAGCCGCGGCAGGGCAGCCCCAGCATTTT; CDR3aa: CASSLLAAAGQPQHF
d_gene: .; v_gene: TRBV11-3; abundance: .; j_gene: TRBJ2-1; CDR3nt: TGTGCCAGCAGCTTAGATCGGAGCTCCTACAATGAGCAGTTCTTC; CDR3aa: CASSLDRSSYNEQFF
d_gene: .; v_gene: TRBV7-9; abundance: few; j_gene: TRBJ2-7; CDR3nt: TGTGCCAGCAGCCTCGGGACTCTGTACGAGCAGTACTTC; CDR3aa: CASSLGTLYEQYF
d_gene: .; v_gene: TRBV14; abundance: .; j_gene: TRBJ2-7; CDR3nt: TGTGCCAGCAGCCAAGGATCTAGTTGGGACGAGCAGTACTTC; CDR3aa: CASSQGSSWDEQYF
d_gene: TRBD1; v_gene: TRBV28; abundance: .; j_gene: TRBJ2-7; CDR3nt: TGTGCCAGCAGTTTCTTGGACAGGGTAGACTACGAGCAGTACTTC; CDR3aa: CASSFLDRVDYEQYF
d_gene: .; v_gene: TRBV25-1; abundance: .; j_gene: TRBJ2-7; CDR3nt: TGTGCCAGCAGTGACAGCTACGAGCAGTACTTC; CDR3aa: CASSDSYEQYF
d_gene: .; v_gene: TRBV20-1; abundance: .; j_gene: TRBJ1-2; CDR3nt: TGCACCTATACGGCGGGCTATGGCTACACCTTC; CDR3aa: CTYTAGYGYTF
d_gene: .; v_gene: TRBV7-9; abundance: .; j_gene: TRBJ1-1; CDR3nt: TGTGCCAGCAGCCTGGGGGCCTCGGGCACTGAAGCTTTCTTT; CDR3aa: CASSLGASGTEAFF
d_gene: .; v_gene: TRBV30; abundance: .; j_gene: TRBJ2-7; CDR3nt: TGTGCCTGGACGACAGGACTTCGGGCCTACGAGCAGTACTTC; CDR3aa: CAWTTGLRAYEQYF
d_gene: TRBD1; v_gene: TRBV9; abundance: .; j_gene: TRBJ1-2; CDR3nt: TGTGCCAGCAGCGGGGGGACAGGGCGTTATGGCTACACCTTC; CDR3aa: CASSGGTGRYGYTF